This T cell receptor beta chain originates from a study of tumor-infiltrating lymphocytes in localized non-small cell lung cancer. Broader study findings: Tumor T-cell fraction from TCR sequencing was not associated with recurrence-free survival (p = 0.61). Immunotypes IM1 and IM2 had similar TCR-derived T-cell fractions. Each assay used a separate piece of the same tissue. Tumors had more T cell infiltration than uninvolved lung, per TCRbeta sequencing and CD3 counts.

Assay: immunoSEQ multiplex PCR; the TCRdb copy retains only in-frame clones and omits some. The sample shows about 16,000 clones, around three quarters of them seen only once. About this clone: Its antigen is not known.

Trimming stripped 5 bases from V and 0 bases from J, with 17 bases between. This CDR3 has 17 amino acids. Germline V gene data show CDR1 as MNHEY and CDR2 as SMNVEV (reference sequence). The clonotype comes from a human donor with non-small cell lung cancer. The chain recombines TRBV27 with TRBJ1-5; no definite D call. Sample: lung tumor tissue. As DNA, the CDR3 is TGTGCCAGCAGTCTCACGGCCATGATACCTAGCAATCAGCCCCAGCATTTT. Its protein product is CASSLTAMIPSNQPQHF.